These 24 T cell receptor beta chains came from one sample sequenced in a study of blood T cell repertoires in COVID-19. Sequenced by immunoSEQ multiplex PCR; TCRdb stores in-frame clones only, minus some. The data show 190,000 or so clones, roughly 80% seen once. The sample was PBMCs or T cells enriched from blood (not recorded which). These receptors all stem from a middle-aged man who had recovered from COVID-19.

The gene calls are TRBV7-9 and TRBJ1-2, with TRBD1 identical over 8 bases. Germline CDR1 and CDR2: SEHNR and FQNEAQ (reference sequence). CDR3 length: 15 residues. The V gene end was trimmed by 6 bases and the J gene end by 3 bases; junction bases not matched to a gene: 9. The CDR3 sequence: CASRTAGGAYYGYTF. The DNA of the CDR3 is TGTGCCAGCAGGACCGCAGGGGGCGCGTACTATGGCTACACCTTC.

J is TRBJ1-5 and V is TRBV4-1; D might be TRBD1 (6 bases). CDR3 length: 14 residues. V was pared by 5 bases and J by 7 bases, with 15 bases between. Germline CDR1 reads MGHRA; CDR2 reads YSYEKL. This chain's CDR3 is CASSGGPGAQPQHF. As DNA, the CDR3 is TGCGCCAGCAGCGGCGGCCCAGGGGCCCAGCCCCAGCATTTT.

The CDR3 coding sequence is TGTGCCAGCAGTTGGATGAGCGCGAACACCGGGGAGCTGTTTTTT. Protein: CASSWMSANTGELFF. The chain uses TRBV6-2 or TRBV6-3 and TRBJ2-2; D is unresolved. This CDR3 contains 15 residues. The germline CDR1 and CDR2 sequences are MNHEY and SVGEGT. V was pared by 4 bases and J by 0 bases, with 9 bases between.

V gene TRBV4-3 combines with J gene TRBJ1-5; the D is unclear. The V end lost 0 bases, the J end lost 6 bases, and 18 bases lay between the germline ends. Germline assignment: CDR1 LGHNA and CDR2 YSLEER. The CDR3 sequence is 17 residues long. The CDR3 DNA reads as TGCGCCAGCAGCCAAGATTACGGCAGGTCAACGCTTCAGCCCCAGCATTTT. This codes for CASSQDYGRSTLQPQHF.

The chain recombines TRBV5-4 with TRBJ2-1, with a weak D call TRBD2 (5 bases). There are 16 residues in the CDR3. CDR1 and CDR2 from the germline V gene are SGHNT and YYREEE (reference sequence). Trimming stripped 3 bases from V and 5 bases from J, with 18 bases between. DNA of the CDR3: TGTGCCAGCAGCTATGAGGGTGGGCCGGGGAACAATGAGCAGTTCTTC. Translated, it gives CASSYEGGPGNNEQFF.

This chain connects TRBV11-3 to TRBJ1-1; D perhaps matches TRBD1 (6 bases). The CDR3 spans 15 residues. Trimming cost V 1 base and J 5 bases, with 14 bases left between them. Germline CDR1 SGHNT, CDR2 YENEEA. DNA for the CDR3: TGTGCCAGCAGCTTAGGGGTGGGGGCAGGGACTGAAGCTTTCTTT. Residues: CASSLGVGAGTEAFF. The full variable domain, its missing parts supplied by reference TRBV11-3 and TRBJ1-1, is EAGVVQSPRYKIIEKKQPVAFWCNPISGHNTLYWYLQNLGQGPELLIRYENEEAVDDSQLPKDRFSAERLKGVDSTLKIQPAELGDSAVYLCASSLGVGAGTEAFFGQGTRLTVV.

The sample holds one count of this clone. The chain employs TRBV11-2 and TRBJ2-1, with 8 bases matching TRBD2. This CDR3 contains 16 residues. CDR1 and CDR2 from the germline V gene are SGHAT and FQNNGV. V lost 5 bases and J lost 4; bases outside the gene matches: 10. The CDR3, as DNA: TGTGCCAGCAGCCCCTTAGCGGGGACCCTTTACAATGAGCAGTTCTTC. It yields the protein CASSPLAGTLYNEQFF.

In this sample, this clone turned up a few times. The V and J genes are TRBV15 and TRBJ1-2; D is perhaps TRBD1 (6 bases). V was shortened by 7 bases and J by 7 bases, with 25 bases between the two germline ends. CDR3 size: 16 residues. Germline V gene data show CDR1 as LNHNV and CDR2 as YYDKDF (reference sequence). The CDR3 DNA reads as TGTGCCACCAAGACTGATACAGGGTCGCGAGTTCCTGGCTACACCTTC. It specifies CATKTDTGSRVPGYTF.

The chain joins TRBV7-6 to TRBJ2-2, with 11 bases matching TRBD2. CDR1 and CDR2 from the germline V gene are SGHVS and FNYEAQ. CDR3 size: 19 residues. The J segment lost 0 bases and the V segment lost 0 bases, leaving 6 bases of the junction unmatched. For the CDR3, the DNA is TGTGCCAGCAGCTTAGCTCGGAGTAGCGGGGGGGCGAACACCGGGGAGCTGTTTTTT. It encodes CASSLARSSGGANTGELFF.

The chain combines TRBV21-1 with TRBJ2-2; TRBD2 reflects the table's D call only, with no check against the DNA. TRBV21-1 is described as a pseudogene. The CDR3 covers 17 residues. In DNA form, the CDR3 reads TGTGCCAGCAGCAAAGACCGGGAGCGGGGGTCCGGCGGGGAGCTGTTTTTT. Encoded protein: CASSKDRERGSGGELFF.

This chain uses TRBV5-1 with TRBJ1-6, with unresolved D. V gave up 0 bases and J gave up 5 bases, with 6 bases separating them. Germline V gives CDR1 SGHRS, CDR2 YFSETQ. The CDR3 runs 14 residues. CDR3 sequence (DNA): TGCGCCAGCAGCTTGGGGCACAATAATTCACCCCTCCACTTT. This gives the protein CASSLGHNNSPLHF.

This chain joins TRBV7-2 and TRBJ1-4; TRBD1 matches 10 bases. The J segment lost 8 bases and the V segment lost 5 bases, leaving 8 bases of the junction unmatched. There are 15 residues in the CDR3. Per germline, CDR1 SGHTA and CDR2 FQGNSA. The CDR3 reads CASSPPGQGSEKLFF. The CDR3, as DNA: TGTGCCAGCAGCCCACCGGGACAGGGGTCCGAAAAACTGTTTTTT.

The chain couples TRBV6-2 or TRBV6-3 to TRBJ1-5; the match to TRBD1 covers 8 bases. CDR1 is MNHEY and CDR2 is SVGEGT in the germline V gene. The CDR3 runs 14 residues. The V segment lost 4 bases and the J segment 7 bases; nucleotides outside the gene matches: 6. The CDR3 region has the DNA TGTGCCAGCAGTTGGACAGGGCCGTCCCAGCCCCAGCATTTT. Its protein is CASSWTGPSQPQHF.

The chain links TRBV18 to TRBJ2-1, with D uncertain. The germline CDR1 and CDR2 sequences are KGHSH and LQKENI. Trimming pared 2 bases from V and 5 bases from J, leaving 16 bases between. CDR3 size: 16 residues. CDR3 bases: TGTGCCAGCTCACCAGTCGCACCCTTACTCCACAATGAGCAGTTCTTC. It is translated as CASSPVAPLLHNEQFF.

This rearrangement joins TRBV10-3 to TRBJ1-2; possible D gene TRBD1, 6 bases. CDR1 is ENHRY and CDR2 is SYGVKD in the germline V gene. The CDR3 is made up of 13 amino acids. V was trimmed by 3 bases and J by 6 bases, leaving 11 bases between them. As DNA, the CDR3 is TGTGCCATCAGTGAAGGGAGGGGGGATGGCTACACCTTC. This sequence encodes CAISEGRGDGYTF.

The chain links TRBV5-5 to TRBJ1-5; D is undetermined. This CDR3 has 16 amino acids. The germline V gene encodes CDR1 SGHKS and CDR2 YYEKEE (reference sequence). V lost 4 bases and J 0 bases, leaving 14 bases between the germline ends. The CDR3 DNA reads TGTGCCAGCAGCCCAACAGCTTCCCTTAGCAATCAGCCCCAGCATTTT. Protein sequence: CASSPTASLSNQPQHF.

The chain employs TRBV5-1 and TRBJ2-7, with 7 bases lining up with TRBD1. V trimming: 4 bases; J trimming: 4 bases; junction bases outside the gene matches: 8. This CDR3 has 14 amino acids. Germline V gene data show CDR1 as SGHRS and CDR2 as YFSETQ. The CDR3 spells CASSIDQGVYEQYF. The CDR3, as DNA: TGCGCCAGCAGCATCGACCAGGGGGTGTACGAGCAGTACTTC.

This clone was seen at least ten times. This chain links TRBV2 with TRBJ1-3, with 7 bases fitting TRBD1. Germline V CDR1 and CDR2: SNHLY, FYNNEI. This CDR3 has 16 amino acids. Losses at the gene ends were 2 bases for V and 4 bases for J; bases not matched to a gene: 8. In nucleotides, the CDR3 is TGTGCCAGCAGTGAAAAGGGGGCAAGAACCGGAAACACCATATATTTT. This gives the protein CASSEKGARTGNTIYF.

The V and J genes are TRBV5-1 and TRBJ1-2; the D gene is possibly TRBD1 (5 bases). The CDR3 sequence is 13 residues long. Trimming took 1 base from V and 6 from J, leaving 10 bases between them. From germline, CDR1 is SGHRS and CDR2 YFSETQ. CDR3 DNA sequence: TGCGCCAGCAGCTTGTCAGGGCCTGATGGCTACACCTTC. Protein sequence: CASSLSGPDGYTF.

V gene TRBV27 combines with J gene TRBJ1-1; D is undetermined. The germline gives CDR1 MNHEY, CDR2 SMNVEV (reference sequence). V gave up 6 bases and J gave up 4 bases, with 6 bases separating them. This CDR3 region has 11 residues. The CDR3 reads CASSGGTEAFF. The CDR3 DNA sequence: TGTGCCAGCAGCGGTGGCACTGAAGCTTTCTTT.

V usage is TRBV27 and J usage is TRBJ1-4; D not resolved. The CDR3 totals 15 residues. CDR1 is MNHEY and CDR2 is SMNVEV in the germline V gene (reference sequence). Deletions cut 2 bases from V and 8 bases from J, with 15 bases between. The CDR3 DNA reads TGTGCCAGCAGTTTAGTTAGGGATCGGGAGGAAAAACTGTTTTTT. Protein sequence: CASSLVRDREEKLFF.

CDR3 nucleotides: TGTGCCAGCAGTCGTAACATTAATTCACCCCTCCACTTT. It yields the protein CASSRNINSPLHF. This chain joins TRBV7-8 and TRBJ1-6, with D unresolved. The germline CDR1 and CDR2 sequences are SGHVS and FQNEAQ. V was cut by 6 bases and J by 6 bases, with 9 bases left in between. CDR3 length equals 13 residues. Using reference TRBV7-8 and TRBJ1-6 for the parts outside the CDR3, the full variable domain is GAGVSQSPRYKVAKRGQDVALRCDPISGHVSLFWYQQALGQGPEFLTYFQNEAQLDKSGLPSDRFFAERPEGSVSTLKIQRTQQEDSAVYLCASSRNINSPLHFGNGTRLTVT.

The chain recombines TRBV28 with TRBJ1-1, with no clear D. Germline V lookup: CDR1 MDHEN, CDR2 SYDVKM. The CDR3 is made up of 12 amino acids. V was trimmed by 7 bases and J by 4 bases, leaving 10 bases between them. CDR3 DNA sequence: TGTGCCAGCACCTCGTCGAGCACTGAAGCTTTCTTT. Protein: CASTSSSTEAFF.

The rearrangement links TRBV6-2 or TRBV6-3 to TRBJ1-1, with D possibly being TRBD1 (5 bases). V was shortened by 2 bases and J by 4 bases, with 14 bases between the two germline ends. In germline, CDR1 is MNHEY, CDR2 SVGEGT. CDR3 size: 15 residues. The CDR3 DNA reads as TGTGCCAGCAGTTACGGAGGGTTCGGGGGCACTGAAGCTTTCTTT. Protein: CASSYGGFGGTEAFF.